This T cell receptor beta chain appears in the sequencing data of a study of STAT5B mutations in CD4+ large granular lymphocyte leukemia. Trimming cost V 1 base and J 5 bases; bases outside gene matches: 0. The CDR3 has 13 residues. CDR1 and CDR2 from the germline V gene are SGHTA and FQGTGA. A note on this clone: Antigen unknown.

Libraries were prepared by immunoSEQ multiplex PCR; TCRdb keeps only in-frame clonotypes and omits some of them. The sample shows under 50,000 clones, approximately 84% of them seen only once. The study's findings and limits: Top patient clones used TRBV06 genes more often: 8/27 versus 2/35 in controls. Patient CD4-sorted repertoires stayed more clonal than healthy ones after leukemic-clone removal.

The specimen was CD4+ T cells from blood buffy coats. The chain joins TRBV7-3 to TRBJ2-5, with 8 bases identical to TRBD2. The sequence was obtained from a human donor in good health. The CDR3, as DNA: TGTGCCAGCAGCTTAAGCGGGGGGGAGACCCAGTACTTC. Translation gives CASSLSGGETQYF.